The 28 T cell receptor beta chains in this list originate from one sample, sequenced in a study of blood T cell repertoires in COVID-19. Repertoires were generated with immunoSEQ multiplex PCR, while TCRdb's copy carries only in-frame clones and drops some. This sample has approximately 230,000 clones, with around 90% found just once. Specimen: peripheral blood. All receptors derive from a man aged 18 to 30 with active or convalescent COVID-19.

Only one count was recorded for this clone. The gene calls are TRBV6-5 and TRBJ2-4, with 7 bases matching TRBD1. The CDR3 covers 14 residues. The V gene end was trimmed by 0 bases and the J gene end by 7 bases; junction bases not matched to a gene: 3. Germline V CDR1 and CDR2: MNHEY, SVGAGI. This CDR3 reads CASSYSGQANIQYF. CDR3 nucleotides: TGTGCCAGCAGTTACTCCGGACAGGCCAACATTCAGTACTTC.

The chain links TRBV5-1 to TRBJ2-7; 8 bases map to TRBD2. The CDR3 totals 12 residues. From germline, CDR1 is SGHRS and CDR2 YFSETQ. The J segment lost 6 bases and the V segment lost 4 bases, leaving 3 bases of the junction unmatched. The CDR3 DNA sequence: TGCGCCAGCAGCCCGGGGGGGGCCGAGCAGTACTTC. Residues: CASSPGGAEQYF.

The chain joins TRBV5-1 to TRBJ2-1; 10 nucleotides agree with TRBD1. Germline CDR1 is SGHRS and CDR2 is YFSETQ. Trimming took 2 bases from V and 8 from J; bases not matched to a gene: 7. This CDR3 comprises 15 residues. The CDR3 protein is CASSFSGTGVDEQFF. For the CDR3, the DNA is TGCGCCAGCAGCTTTTCCGGGACAGGGGTGGATGAGCAGTTCTTC.

The rearrangement uses TRBV13 and TRBJ1-1; D may be TRBD1 (5 bases). CDR1 and CDR2 from the germline V gene are PRHDT and FYEKMQ (reference sequence). V lost 2 bases to trimming and J lost 4 bases, with 14 bases between them. CDR3 size: 15 residues. CDR3 in amino acids: CASSLQPGGATEAFF. The CDR3, as DNA: TGTGCCAGCAGCTTACAACCTGGCGGGGCCACTGAAGCTTTCTTT.

The rearrangement joins TRBV6-5 to TRBJ1-5, with D tentatively TRBD1 (6 bases). Trimming stripped 7 bases from V and 6 bases from J, with 19 bases between. The CDR3 covers 15 residues. Germline values: CDR1 MNHEY, CDR2 SVGAGI. The CDR3 bases are TGTGCCAGCACGAAGGCGGGGGCAGATTTTCAGCCCCAGCATTTT. Translated, it gives CASTKAGADFQPQHF.

The rearrangement uses TRBV7-9 and TRBJ2-1; 13 bases fit TRBD2. The V gene's germline CDR1 is SEHNR and CDR2 FQNEAQ (reference sequence). The CDR3 has 17 amino acids. J gave up 6 bases and V 6 bases, and 11 bases lay outside the gene matches. The CDR3 sequence: CASSPRATSGRTNEQFF. CDR3 coding DNA: TGTGCCAGCAGTCCACGAGCGACTAGCGGGAGGACCAATGAGCAGTTCTTC.

V usage is TRBV6-5 and J usage is TRBJ1-6; a weak D match, TRBD1 (5 bases). V was pared by 3 bases and J by 6 bases, with 6 bases between. Germline V lookup: CDR1 MNHEY, CDR2 SVGAGI. The CDR3 extends over 13 amino acids. The CDR3 DNA follows: TGTGCCAGCAGTTATGACAGTAATTCACCCCTCCACTTT. This codes for CASSYDSNSPLHF.

The chain has TRBV7-8 and TRBJ1-5, with D unclear. The V gene's germline CDR1 is SGHVS and CDR2 FQNEAQ. V lost 3 bases and J 4 bases, leaving 7 bases between the germline ends. CDR3 size: 13 residues. The CDR3 is CASSLSVNQPQHF. Here the CDR3 DNA reads TGTGCCAGCAGCTTGTCAGTGAATCAGCCCCAGCATTTT.

The chain joins TRBV19 to TRBJ2-1, with D possibly TRBD1 on 6 matching bases. Trimming stripped 9 bases from V and 5 bases from J, with 20 bases between. The CDR3 is made up of 15 amino acids. In germline, CDR1 is LNHDA, CDR2 SQIVND (reference sequence). This CDR3 reads CASGVGTQIDNEQFF. The CDR3 coding sequence is TGTGCCAGCGGGGTGGGGACACAAATAGACAATGAGCAGTTCTTC.

The V and J genes are TRBV9 and TRBJ2-2, with 9 bases aligning to TRBD2. Germline CDR1 is SGDLS and CDR2 is YYNGEE. Trimming cost V 3 bases and J 4 bases; bases outside gene matches: 10. The CDR3 consists of 17 residues. The CDR3 is CASSGREGLFSTGELFF. CDR3 coding DNA: TGTGCCAGCAGCGGGCGGGAGGGCCTCTTCAGCACCGGGGAGCTGTTTTTT. Using reference TRBV9 and TRBJ2-2 for the parts outside the CDR3, the full variable domain is DSGVTQTPKHLITATGQRVTLRCSPRSGDLSVYWYQQSLDQGLQFLIQYYNGEERAKGNILERFSAQQFPDLHSELNLSSLELGDSALYFCASSGREGLFSTGELFFGEGSRLTVL.

This chain links TRBV6-4 with TRBJ2-1; 8 bases fit TRBD1. The CDR3 loop spans 16 amino acids. The V gene's germline CDR1 is MRHNA and CDR2 SNTAGT. The V gene end was trimmed by 3 bases and the J gene end by 6 bases; junction bases not matched to a gene: 10. CDR3 DNA: TGTGCCAGCAGTGAGAGGGTAGGGACAGGAGTCAATGAGCAGTTCTTC. Protein product: CASSERVGTGVNEQFF.

The gene calls are TRBV25-1 and TRBJ2-7, with TRBD1 matching 8 bases. CDR1 MGHDK and CDR2 SYGVNS come from the germline V gene. This CDR3 has 15 amino acids. The ends lost 4 bases at V and 4 bases at J; junction bases unmatched: 9. The CDR3 loop is CASSARLTGGYEQYF. The CDR3 DNA follows: TGTGCCAGCAGTGCCCGACTCACAGGGGGTTACGAGCAGTACTTC.

The V gene is TRBV10-3, the J gene TRBJ1-2; 11 bases align to TRBD1. The germline gives CDR1 ENHRY, CDR2 SYGVKD. CDR3 size: 15 residues. V lost 2 bases to trimming and J lost 6 bases; unmatched junction nucleotides: 5. The CDR3 here is CAISEVGQGVDGYTF. CDR3 coding DNA: TGTGCCATCAGTGAGGTGGGACAGGGGGTCGATGGCTACACCTTC.

The CDR3 bases are TGTGCCAGCAGCCCGACTGCGGCCCTTATCTACAATGAGCAGTTCTTC. Amino acids: CASSPTAALIYNEQFF. The genes are TRBV9 and TRBJ2-1; D is ambiguous. V was trimmed by 4 bases and J by 3 bases, leaving 17 bases between them. The CDR3 length is 16 residues. The V gene's germline CDR1 is SGDLS and CDR2 YYNGEE.

This clone was observed a few times. The chain is built from TRBV7-3 and TRBJ2-1; 10 positions agree with TRBD2. Trimming cost V 5 bases and J 4 bases; bases outside gene matches: 5. Germline V gene lookup returns CDR1 SGHTA and CDR2 FQGTGA. This CDR3 has 15 residues. The CDR3 bases are TGTGCCAGCAGCACGGGACTAGCGACTTACAATGAGCAGTTCTTC. Its protein product is CASSTGLATYNEQFF.

The gene calls are TRBV6-2 or TRBV6-3 and TRBJ2-5, with D possibly being TRBD2 (6 bases). There are 14 residues in the CDR3. V was trimmed by 1 base and J by 3 bases, leaving 9 bases between them. In germline, CDR1 is MNHEY, CDR2 SVGEGT. Written as DNA, the CDR3 is TGTGCCAGCAGTTACTGGAGGGAAAAAGAGACCCAGTACTTC. Its protein is CASSYWREKETQYF.

The chain uses TRBV27 and TRBJ1-1, with D perhaps matching TRBD1 (5 bases). The CDR3 has 14 amino acids. The ends were cut back, 5 bases at V and 1 base at J, with 11 bases in the middle. CDR1 and CDR2 from the germline V gene are MNHEY and SMNVEV (reference sequence). The CDR3 is CASSLYRRNTEAFF. CDR3 in DNA: TGTGCCAGCAGTCTATACAGGAGGAACACTGAAGCTTTCTTT.

V usage is TRBV4-1 and J usage is TRBJ1-2; 7 positions match TRBD1. The V segment lost 0 bases and the J segment 8 bases; nucleotides outside the gene matches: 9. The CDR3 spans 15 residues. Germline CDR1 MGHRA, CDR2 YSYEKL. The CDR3 sequence: CASSQETGVVQGYTF. In nucleotides, the CDR3 is TGCGCCAGCAGCCAAGAAACAGGGGTAGTACAGGGCTACACCTTC.

The rearrangement links TRBV6-2 or TRBV6-3 to TRBJ1-5; 7 bases agree with TRBD1. From germline, CDR1 is MNHEY and CDR2 SVGEGT. The CDR3 has 18 residues. Unmatched junction bases numbered 10, after V lost 0 bases and J lost 2 bases. CDR3 coding DNA: TGTGCCAGCAGTTACTCGTCAGGGGGTTGGGGAGGCAATCAGCCCCAGCATTTT. Its protein product is CASSYSSGGWGGNQPQHF.

Relative to its sample, this clone is medium-sized. V gene TRBV4-2 combines with J gene TRBJ2-3, with TRBD2 matching over 7 bases. Germline CDR1 and CDR2: LGHNA and YNFKEQ. J gave up 1 base and V 1 base, and 5 bases lay outside the gene matches. The CDR3 loop spans 16 amino acids. The CDR3 here is CASSQGPAGGTDTQYF. The CDR3 DNA sequence: TGTGCCAGCAGCCAAGGTCCGGCGGGGGGCACAGATACGCAGTATTTT.

The chain links TRBV5-1 to TRBJ1-2; 7 bases fit TRBD1. This CDR3 is built from 16 residues. Germline V gene data show CDR1 as SGHRS and CDR2 as YFSETQ. V was pared by 3 bases and J by 3 bases, with 11 bases of the junction left unmatched. As DNA, the CDR3 is TGCGCCAGCAGCTCGCTTGGGTACGGGACAGACTATGGCTACACCTTC. This codes for CASSSLGYGTDYGYTF. The full variable domain, with the rest looked up from reference TRBV5-1 and TRBJ1-2, is KAGVTQTPRYLIKTRGQQVTLSCSPISGHRSVSWYQQTPGQGLQFLFEYFSETQRNKGNFPGRFSGRQFSNSRSEMNVSTLELGDSALYLCASSSLGYGTDYGYTFGSGTRLTVV.

The genes are TRBV4-1 and TRBJ1-2; D remains ambiguous. Trimming took 0 bases from V and 8 from J, leaving 10 bases between them. The V gene's germline CDR1 is MGHRA and CDR2 YSYEKL. The CDR3 loop spans 13 amino acids. The chain's CDR3 is CASSQDRYRGYTF. The CDR3, as DNA: TGCGCCAGCAGCCAAGATCGGTATCGAGGCTACACCTTC.

The CDR3 bases are TGCGCCAGCAGCTTGGCTGGCGGGATCGGGACTGAAGCTTTCTTT. Its translation is CASSLAGGIGTEAFF. This rearrangement joins TRBV5-1 to TRBJ1-1, with D unclear. Deletions cut 0 bases from V and 5 bases from J, with 14 bases between. This CDR3 contains 15 residues. Germline-derived CDR1 and CDR2 are SGHRS and YFSETQ.

The chain carries TRBV7-9 and TRBJ2-3, with TRBD1 identical over 8 bases. The J segment lost 1 base and the V segment lost 0 bases, leaving 0 bases of the junction unmatched. The CDR3 has 15 residues. Germline V gives CDR1 SEHNR, CDR2 FQNEAQ (reference sequence). CDR3 region: CASSLAQGGTDTQYF. The CDR3, as DNA: TGTGCCAGCAGCTTAGCACAGGGGGGCACAGATACGCAGTATTTT.

The genes are TRBV5-8 and TRBJ1-2; 7 bases match TRBD1. CDR1 is SGHTS, CDR2 YDEGEE, per germline. The CDR3 runs 14 residues. J lost 4 bases, V lost 4 bases, and 7 bases had no gene match. The CDR3 loop is CASSHGQAGYGYTF. In DNA form, the CDR3 reads TGTGCCAGCAGCCACGGACAGGCGGGCTATGGCTACACCTTC.

Details on this clone: The junction differs from germline at one of its ends, possibly a read error. The chain uses TRBV7-8 and TRBJ2-5, with 8 bases matching TRBD1. In germline, CDR1 is SGHVS, CDR2 FQNEAQ. This CDR3 comprises 15 residues. This chain's CDR3 is CASSLARQGQATQYF. CDR3 DNA sequence: TGTGCCAGCAGCTTAGCGCGACAGGGGCAAGCGACCCAGTACTTC.

The rearrangement links TRBV6-5 to TRBJ1-1; D is unclear. CDR3 size: 15 residues. V lost 6 bases to trimming and J lost 0 bases, with 14 bases between them. CDR1 and CDR2 from the germline V gene are MNHEY and SVGAGI. Written as DNA, the CDR3 is TGTGCCAGCAGCCCCTTCGGGTTCATGAACACTGAAGCTTTCTTT. Translated, it gives CASSPFGFMNTEAFF.

This clone appeared many times. V usage is TRBV30 and J usage is TRBJ1-6; 7 nucleotides match TRBD1. V lost 3 bases to trimming and J lost 8 bases; unmatched junction nucleotides: 7. The germline gives CDR1 GTSNPN, CDR2 SVGIG (reference sequence). The CDR3 extends over 14 amino acids. The CDR3 nucleotides are TGTGCCTGGAGACCGGGACAGCAATATTCACCCCTCCACTTT. Amino acids: CAWRPGQQYSPLHF.